This T cell receptor beta chain was sequenced in a study of T cells in Graves' hyperthyroidism and ophthalmopathy. General study points: From stable hyperthyroidism, ophthalmopathy was separated by a 13 V-J model.

The study left out patients who had uncontrolled infection, other autoimmune disease, pregnancy or lactation. Germline V CDR1 and CDR2: SNHLY, FYNNEI. Trimming shortened V by 3 bases and J by 3 bases, and 5 bases separated the two germline ends. CDR3 length: 12 residues. The investigators amplified TCR beta CDR3 regions from RNA transcripts. During a first-round RT-PCR of the TCR CDR3, the HTBI primer set was used. TCRdb re-analysed the multiplex PCR reads in MiXCR, keeping a single row per CDR3 protein. The sample has 500,000 to 750,000 distinct CDR3 sequences; 12% to 15% are singletons. This clonotype was recorded many times. Its antigen is not identified.

The chain combines TRBV2 with TRBJ2-5; D not resolved. The receptor was derived from a woman aged 18-30 years with Graves' ophthalmopathy. The sample was blood. The CDR3 DNA reads as TGTGCCAGCAGTGAGGGAAAAGAGACCCAGTACTTC. Its protein is CASSEGKETQYF.